This T cell receptor beta chain is drawn from a study of cytomegalovirus exposure and HLA in healthy donors. Germline CDR1 and CDR2: SGHRS and YFSETQ. The CDR3 has 15 residues. The V gene end was trimmed by 5 bases and the J gene end by 8 bases; junction bases not matched to a gene: 7. It was with 60 Vbeta and 13 Jbeta primers that the PCR ran. Here immunoSEQ multiplex PCR was the method, and the copy in TCRdb shows in-frame clones only, minus some. The sample lists approximately 140,000 clones, 50% to 75% seen once, with 6% to 8.5% in the top ten. Points from the study as a whole: Immune exposure information available was restricted to CMV serostatus.

Concerning this clone itself: Its antigen is as yet unknown.

The receptor was derived from an older woman in good health and CMV-seropositive. V and J are TRBV5-1 and TRBJ2-1; 13 positions agree with TRBD2. The source material was PBMCs. Here the CDR3 DNA reads TGCGCCAGCAGAAACGGACTAGCGGGAGCTGATGAGCAGTTCTTC. Amino acids: CASRNGLAGADEQFF.